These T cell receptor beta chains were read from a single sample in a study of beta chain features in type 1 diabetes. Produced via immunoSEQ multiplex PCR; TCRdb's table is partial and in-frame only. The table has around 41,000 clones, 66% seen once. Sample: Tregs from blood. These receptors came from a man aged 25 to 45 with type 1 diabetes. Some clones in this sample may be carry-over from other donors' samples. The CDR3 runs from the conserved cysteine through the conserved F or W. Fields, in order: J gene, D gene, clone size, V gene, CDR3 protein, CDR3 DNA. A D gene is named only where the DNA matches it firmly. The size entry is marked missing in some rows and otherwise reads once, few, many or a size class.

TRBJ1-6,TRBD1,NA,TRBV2,CASSLYRGGNSPLHF,TGTGCCAGCAGCCTTTACAGGGGGGGCAATTCACCCCTCCACTTT
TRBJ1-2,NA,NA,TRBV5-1,CASSLGGVYGYTF,TGCGCCAGCAGCTTAGGAGGGGTCTATGGCTACACCTTC
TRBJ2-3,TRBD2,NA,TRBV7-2,CASSLVSGRADTQYF,TGTGCCAGCAGCTTAGTTTCGGGGAGGGCAGATACGCAGTATTTT
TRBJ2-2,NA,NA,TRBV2,CASSDMTGHTGELFF,TGTGCCAGCAGTGATATGACAGGCCATACCGGGGAGCTGTTTTTT
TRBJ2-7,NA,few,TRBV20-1,CSASSVYEQYF,TGCAGTGCTAGCTCTGTGTACGAGCAGTACTTC
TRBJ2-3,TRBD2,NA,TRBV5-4,CASSLDLAGSTDTQYF,TGTGCCAGCAGCTTGGATCTAGCGGGGAGTACAGATACGCAGTATTTT
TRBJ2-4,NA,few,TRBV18,CASSPSSLAKNIQYF,TGTGCCAGCTCACCATCTAGCCTAGCCAAAAACATTCAGTACTTC
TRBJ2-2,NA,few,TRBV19,CASRQQGAGELFF,TGTGCCAGTAGACAACAGGGTGCCGGGGAGCTGTTTTTT
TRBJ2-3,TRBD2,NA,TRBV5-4,CASSIPLSGSIADTQYF,TGTGCCAGCAGCATACCTCTGAGCGGGAGTATAGCAGATACGCAGTATTTT
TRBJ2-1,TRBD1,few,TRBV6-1,CASSEVGTGGDEQFF,TGTGCCAGCAGTGAAGTGGGGACAGGGGGCGATGAGCAGTTCTTC
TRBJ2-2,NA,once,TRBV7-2,CASSLGADTGELFF,TGTGCCAGCAGCTTAGGAGCCGACACCGGGGAGCTGTTTTTT
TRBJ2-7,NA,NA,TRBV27,CASSLSGLAVYEQYF,TGTGCCAGCAGTTTATCTGGTCTAGCAGTGTACGAGCAGTACTTC
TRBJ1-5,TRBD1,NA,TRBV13,CASSDGQGNQPQHF,TGTGCCAGCAGCGACGGACAGGGCAATCAGCCCCAGCATTTT
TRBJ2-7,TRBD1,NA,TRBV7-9,CASSVLLGTGGEQYF,TGTGCCAGCAGCGTCCTGCTTGGGACAGGGGGCGAGCAGTACTTC
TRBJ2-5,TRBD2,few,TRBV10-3,CAISYSGGMETQYF,TGTGCCATTAGTTATAGCGGGGGTATGGAGACCCAGTACTTC
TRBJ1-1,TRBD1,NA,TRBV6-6,CASRKSTGEWAEAFF,TGTGCCAGCAGGAAATCCACAGGGGAATGGGCTGAAGCTTTCTTT
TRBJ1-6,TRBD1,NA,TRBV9,CASSTTGSYNSPLHF,TGTGCCAGCAGCACGACAGGGAGTTATAATTCACCCCTCCACTTT
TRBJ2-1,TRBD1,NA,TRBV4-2,CASSPTGPGQGPNEQFF,TGTGCCAGCAGCCCTACCGGGCCGGGACAGGGGCCTAATGAGCAGTTCTTC
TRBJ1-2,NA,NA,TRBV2,CASSQGRYGYTF,TGTGCCAGCAGTCAGGGGCGCTATGGCTACACCTTC
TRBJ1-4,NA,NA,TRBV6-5,CASSYTDDREKLFF,TGTGCCAGCAGTTACACCGACGACAGGGAAAAACTGTTTTTT
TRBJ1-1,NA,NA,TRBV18,CASSQGSYTEAFF,TGTGCCAGCTCACAGGGGTCCTACACTGAAGCTTTCTTT
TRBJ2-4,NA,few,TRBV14,CASSPLQGSNIQYF,TGTGCCAGCAGTCCGTTACAGGGATCAAACATTCAGTACTTC
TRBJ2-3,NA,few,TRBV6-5,CASRSPGADTQYF,TGTGCCAGCAGATCACCCGGGGCAGATACGCAGTATTTT
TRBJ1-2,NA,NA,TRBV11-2,CASSARASRGGYTF,TGTGCCAGCAGCGCCCGGGCTTCTAGGGGGGGCTACACCTTC
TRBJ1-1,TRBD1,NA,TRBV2,CASSEQGARTEAFF,TGTGCCAGCAGCGAACAGGGGGCACGGACTGAAGCTTTCTTT
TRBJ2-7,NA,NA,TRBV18,CASSPPTGSPYEQYF,TGTGCCAGCTCACCACCCACGGGGAGTCCCTACGAGCAGTACTTC
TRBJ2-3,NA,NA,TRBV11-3,CASSSGVRDTQYF,TGTGCCAGCAGCTCGGGGGTGCGAGATACGCAGTATTTT
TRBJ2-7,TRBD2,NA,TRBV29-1,CSVLAGDSEGYEQYF,TGCAGCGTACTAGCGGGAGATAGCGAGGGCTACGAGCAGTACTTC
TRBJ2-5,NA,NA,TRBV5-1,CASSLIGGQMETQYF,TGCGCCAGCAGCTTGATCGGGGGGCAAATGGAGACCCAGTACTTC
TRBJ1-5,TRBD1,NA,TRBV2,CASSKQGNQPQHF,TGTGCCAGCAGTAAACAGGGGAATCAGCCCCAGCATTTT
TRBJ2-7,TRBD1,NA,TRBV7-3,CASSLGQGDEQYF,TGTGCCAGCAGCTTAGGGCAGGGGGACGAGCAGTACTTC
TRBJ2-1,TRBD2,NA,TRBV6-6,CASSYPKRGPYNEQFF,TGTGCCAGCAGTTACCCCAAGCGGGGACCATACAATGAGCAGTTCTTC
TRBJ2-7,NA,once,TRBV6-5,CASTDRLRGTDEQYF,TGTGCCAGCACGGATAGACTCAGGGGTACCGACGAGCAGTACTTC
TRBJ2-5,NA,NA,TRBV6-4,CASILDRPRLAETQYF,NA
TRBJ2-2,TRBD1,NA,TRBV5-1,CASSPGQGWTGELFF,TGCGCCAGCAGCCCGGGACAGGGATGGACCGGGGAGCTGTTTTTT
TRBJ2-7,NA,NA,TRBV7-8,CASSPTLSGSSYEQYF,TGTGCCAGCAGCCCAACCCTAAGTGGGAGCTCCTACGAGCAGTACTTC
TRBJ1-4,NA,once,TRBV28,CASRTGANEKLFF,TGTGCCAGCAGAACGGGGGCTAATGAAAAACTGTTTTTT
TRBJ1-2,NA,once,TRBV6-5,CASKERGQIFYGYTF,TGTGCCAGCAAAGAGCGAGGACAGATTTTCTATGGCTACACCTTC
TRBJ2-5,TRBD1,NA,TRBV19,CASSPGQGVFQETQYF,TGTGCCAGTAGCCCTGGACAGGGGGTGTTCCAAGAGACCCAGTACTTC
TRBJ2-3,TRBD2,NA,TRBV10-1,CASSGTSGESSTDTQYF,TGCGCCAGCAGTGGGACTAGCGGGGAATCTAGCACAGATACGCAGTATTTT
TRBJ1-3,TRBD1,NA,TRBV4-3,CASSHGQGFGNTIYF,TGCGCCAGCAGCCATGGACAGGGGTTCGGAAACACCATATATTTT
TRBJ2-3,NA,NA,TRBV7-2,CASSLARRRSPLDTQYF,TGTGCCAGCAGCTTAGCGCGGCGGAGGAGCCCTCTAGATACGCAGTATTTT
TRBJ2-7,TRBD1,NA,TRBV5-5,CASSFPGQGLREQYF,TGTGCCAGCAGCTTTCCGGGACAGGGGCTTCGGGAGCAGTACTTC
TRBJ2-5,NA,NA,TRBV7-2,CASAQRQGGRETQYF,TGTGCCAGCGCCCAAAGGCAGGGGGGTCGAGAGACCCAGTACTTC
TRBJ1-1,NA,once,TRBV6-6,CASSSPGRATEAFF,TGTGCCAGCAGCTCTCCCGGCAGGGCTACTGAAGCTTTCTTT
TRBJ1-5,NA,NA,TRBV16,CASSQFQGNQPQHF,TGTGCCAGCAGCCAATTCCAGGGTAATCAGCCCCAGCATTTT
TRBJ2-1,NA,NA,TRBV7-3,CASSPRTWSSYNEQFF,TGTGCCAGCAGCCCGAGGACTTGGAGCTCCTACAATGAGCAGTTCTTC
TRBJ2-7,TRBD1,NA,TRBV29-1,CSALDRAQYEQYF,TGCAGCGCCTTGGACAGGGCCCAGTACGAGCAGTACTTC
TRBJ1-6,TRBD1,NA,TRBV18,CASTGQAVPGSPLHF,TGTGCCAGCACGGGACAGGCCGTTCCTGGATCACCCCTCCACTTT
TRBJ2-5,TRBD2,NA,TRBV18,CASSPFSGGRQETQYF,TGTGCCAGCTCGCCGTTCTCGGGGGGACGGCAAGAGACCCAGTACTTC
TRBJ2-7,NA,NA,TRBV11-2,CASSFPETYEQYF,TGTGCCAGCAGCTTCCCGGAGACCTACGAGCAGTACTTC
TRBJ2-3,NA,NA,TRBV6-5,CASRARGGATDTQYF,TGTGCCAGCAGGGCACGCGGCGGGGCCACAGATACGCAGTATTTT